The text below deals with one TCR beta chain. A few counts support this clonotype. The target of this receptor is not known. Nothing much larger sits one base from this clone, and base qualities are not available. This sample was included in a study of blood T cells in healthy people across ages (dated by TCRdb to about 2015). Regarding the research as a whole: In model experiments, roughly one uniquely barcoded TCR beta cDNA molecule per two T cells was captured by template switching. To track age-related changes in TCR beta repertoire diversity, the study relied on deep sequencing normalized with unique cDNA molecular identifiers. Two additional independent replicas of 1 million unique cDNA reads from the same blood draw were analyzed for two donors (one aged 18 to 29 and one aged 80 or older). Donors of different ages were randomly distributed across sequencing lanes to avoid experimental bias. The donors were divided into four age groups: young (average around 17 years), middle-aged (approximately 39), aged (around 59) and long-lived (roughly 82).

The donors were roughly 39 Caucasian individuals from Russia, aged roughly 6 to 100 years, who were systemically healthy. Each donor gave approximately 9.3 milliliters of peripheral blood, collected into EDTA-treated Vacutainer tubes. Ficoll-Paque density-gradient centrifugation was used to isolate PBMCs, with at least 7 million obtained per sample. Total RNA, at least 6 micrograms per sample, was extracted from PBMCs with Trizol reagent. The percentages of naive CD45RAhigh/CD27high T cells were determined by flow cytometry on a PBMC aliquot from every donor. The germline V gene encodes CDR1 LGHDT and CDR2 YNNKEL (reference sequence). Trimming takes 0 bases off V and 6 bases off J; junction bases not matched to a gene: 10. The CDR3 starts with the cysteine, ends with the phenylalanine, and has 17 residues. Only the CDR3 part of the read is kept: 51 bases, read in frame from the first base. Library prep was done by 5' RACE. Sequencing used an Illumina HiSeq 2500. The second PCR ran for about 6 to 12 cycles and used a J-beta primer mix along with a sample-barcoded 5' primer. A template-switch 5' adaptor carrying 12 random nucleotides introduced a unique molecular identifier onto each TCR beta cDNA molecule. Each sample yielded at least 3 million CDR3-containing paired-end reads. All of the RNA was converted into first-strand cDNA using the Mint cDNA synthesis kit, with a TRBC-specific oligonucleotide serving as the primer. After uracil-DNA glycosylase treatment, a first 18-cycle PCR used universal primers M1SS and BC2_uni_R on all cDNA. Processing in the source paper ran as follows. Each sample was normalized by randomly selecting 1 million high-quality reads, each carrying a distinct molecular identifier. Instead of being binned into consensus sequences, reads that shared molecular identifiers were thrown out. CDR3 identification, clonotype clustering and error correction used MiTCR with a Q25 quality threshold and the strictest error-elimination algorithm. A nonparametric unseen species model with Euler transformation was used to estimate lower-bound total TCR beta diversity. The raw public data were reprocessed by TCRdb itself: fastp quality trimming at Q25, MiXCR clonotype calling, in-frame beta chains only. Every CDR3 protein is listed once, alongside the most common genes and DNA of its rows. The V and J calls were not made by the authors but by TCRdb's processing. In this sample the table shows fewer than 900,000 distinct CDR3 sequences, roughly 44% of which occur a single time. The ten largest clones represent under 25% of the sample.

The full study reports these points: The long-lived group showed more naive CD4+ T cells, fewer expanded clones and increased TCR diversity than the aged group, suggesting age selection. The percentage of naive T cells measured by flow cytometry correlated strongly with observed TCR beta diversity. Conclusive comparison of naive and antigen-experienced compartments was prevented by the profiling of bulk unsorted PBMCs. Total diversity estimates from one million sequenced T cells were considered lower bounds and underestimates. Because donor CMV infection status was unknown, age-related changes in expanded clonotypes were potentially confounded. Observed TCR beta diversity per million T cells fell roughly linearly with age, and a significant reduction was already apparent by age around 40.

Rearrangement joined TRBV3-1 to TRBJ2-1, with TRBD2 identical over 8 junction bases. The clonotype comes from an older woman in good health. Sequencing used blood. The CDR3: CASSQDARLALPNEQFF. The sequence in DNA is TGTGCCAGCAGCCAAGATGCCAGACTAGCGCTACCCAATGAGCAGTTCTTC.